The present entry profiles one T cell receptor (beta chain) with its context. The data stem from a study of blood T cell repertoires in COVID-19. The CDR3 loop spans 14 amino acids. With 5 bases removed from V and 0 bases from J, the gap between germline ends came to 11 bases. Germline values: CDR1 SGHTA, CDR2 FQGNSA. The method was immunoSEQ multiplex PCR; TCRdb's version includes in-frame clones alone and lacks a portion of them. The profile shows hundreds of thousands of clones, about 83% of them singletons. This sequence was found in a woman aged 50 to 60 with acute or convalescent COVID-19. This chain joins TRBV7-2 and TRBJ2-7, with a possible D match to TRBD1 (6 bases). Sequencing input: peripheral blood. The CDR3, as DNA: TGTGCCAGCAGCAGGGGGATGAGCTCCTACGAGCAGTACTTC. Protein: CASSRGMSSYEQYF.